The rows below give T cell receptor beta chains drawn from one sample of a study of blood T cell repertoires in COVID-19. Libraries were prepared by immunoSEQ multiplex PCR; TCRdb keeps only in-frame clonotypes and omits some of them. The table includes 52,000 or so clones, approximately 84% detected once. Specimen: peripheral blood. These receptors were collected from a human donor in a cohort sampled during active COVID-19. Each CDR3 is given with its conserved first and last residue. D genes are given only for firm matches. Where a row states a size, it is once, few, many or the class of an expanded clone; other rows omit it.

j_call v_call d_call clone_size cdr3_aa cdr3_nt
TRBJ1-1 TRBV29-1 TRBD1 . CSVKLGQGNTEAFF TGCAGCGTTAAGCTCGGACAGGGGAACACTGAAGCTTTCTTT
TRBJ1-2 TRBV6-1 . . CASSEGRVYYGYTF TGTGCCAGCAGTGAAGGCAGGGTTTACTATGGCTACACCTTC
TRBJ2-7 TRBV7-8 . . CASSLGAGHEQYF TGTGCCAGCAGCTTAGGGGCAGGGCACGAGCAGTACTTC
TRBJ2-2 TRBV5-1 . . CASSLNGPAQGGGTGELFF TGCGCCAGCAGCTTGAATGGACCCGCACAGGGCGGGGGCACCGGGGAGCTGTTTTTT
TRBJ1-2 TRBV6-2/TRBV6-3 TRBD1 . CASSALGQGIDGYTF TGTGCCAGCAGTGCACTAGGACAGGGGATCGACGGCTACACCTTC
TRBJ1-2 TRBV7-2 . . CASSLTPQGGYTF TGTGCCAGCAGCTTGACCCCACAGGGTGGCTACACCTTC
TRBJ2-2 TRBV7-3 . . CASSLDSATGELFF TGTGCCAGCAGCTTAGACTCGGCCACCGGGGAGCTGTTTTTT
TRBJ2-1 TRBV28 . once CASRGEEPPSYNEQFF TGTGCCAGCAGGGGGGAGGAACCCCCCTCCTACAATGAGCAGTTCTTC
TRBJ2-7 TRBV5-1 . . CASSWNGQSGGEQYF TGCGCCAGCAGCTGGAACGGACAGTCCGGAGGAGAGCAGTACTTC
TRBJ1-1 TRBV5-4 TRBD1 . CASSSDRGLTEAFF TGTGCCAGCAGCTCGGACAGGGGGCTTACTGAAGCTTTCTTT
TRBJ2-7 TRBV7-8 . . CASSLGSSEQYF TGTGCCAGCAGCTTAGGAAGCTCCGAGCAGTACTTC
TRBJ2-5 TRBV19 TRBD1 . CASSIGTGPETQYF TGTGCCAGTAGTATTGGGACAGGTCCAGAGACCCAGTACTTC
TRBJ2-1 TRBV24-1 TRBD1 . CATSAADRSRGEQFF TGTGCCACCAGTGCCGCGGACAGGTCAAGGGGTGAGCAGTTCTTC
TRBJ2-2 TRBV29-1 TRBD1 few CSVGTGDANTGELFF TGCAGCGTTGGGACAGGGGATGCGAACACCGGGGAGCTGTTTTTT
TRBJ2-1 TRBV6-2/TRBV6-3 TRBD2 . CASSYSGTSWPIDEQFF TGTGCCAGCAGTTACTCGGGGACTAGTTGGCCCATCGATGAGCAGTTCTTC
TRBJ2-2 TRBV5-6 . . CASGTEKRGTKTGELFF TGTGCCAGCGGAACCGAGAAACGGGGAACCAAGACCGGGGAGCTGTTTTTT
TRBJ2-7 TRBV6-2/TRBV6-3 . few CASSSSFFDYAYEQYF TGTGCCAGCAGTTCGTCATTTTTTGACTACGCCTACGAGCAGTACTTC
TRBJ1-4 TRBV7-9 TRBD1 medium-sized CASSINSGTGDEKLFF TGTGCCAGCAGCATCAACTCCGGGACAGGGGATGAAAAACTGTTTTTT
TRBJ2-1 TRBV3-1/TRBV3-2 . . CASSQVGEQFF TGTGCCAGCAGCCAAGTCGGTGAGCAGTTCTTC
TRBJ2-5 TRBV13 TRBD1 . CASGTGQGAQYF TGTGCCAGCGGCACCGGACAGGGAGCCCAGTACTTC
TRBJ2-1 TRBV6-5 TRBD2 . CASNAGGSGGNEQFF TGTGCCAGCAACGCGGGCGGGAGTGGGGGCAATGAGCAGTTCTTC
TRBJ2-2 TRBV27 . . CASKTPGHYTGELFF TGTGCCAGCAAGACCCCGGGACACTACACCGGGGAGCTGTTTTTT
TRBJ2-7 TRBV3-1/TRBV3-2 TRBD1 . CASSRRDRGSYEQYF TGTGCCAGCAGCCGCCGGGACAGGGGCTCCTACGAGCAGTACTTC
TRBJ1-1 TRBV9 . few CASSFTVYAEAFF TGTGCCAGCAGCTTCACGGTCTATGCCGAAGCTTTCTTT
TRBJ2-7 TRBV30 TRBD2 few CALGTRKYEQYF TGTGCCCTCGGGACTAGAAAGTACGAGCAGTACTTC
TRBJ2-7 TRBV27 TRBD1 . CASSSTRTGEQYF TGTGCCAGCAGTTCCACCAGGACAGGAGAGCAGTACTTC
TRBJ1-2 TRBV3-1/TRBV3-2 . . CASSQGGGPHYGYTF TGTGCCAGCAGCCAAGGCGGAGGACCTCACTATGGCTACACCTTC
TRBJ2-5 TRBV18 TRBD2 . CASSPPLAGETQYF TGTGCCAGCTCACCACCTCTAGCGGGAGAGACCCAGTACTTC
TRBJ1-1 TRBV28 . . CASSLAWNTEAFF TGTGCCAGCAGTTTAGCGTGGAACACTGAAGCTTTCTTT
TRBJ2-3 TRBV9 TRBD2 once CASSAGGYTDTQYF TGTGCCAGCAGCGCCGGGGGGTACACAGATACGCAGTATTTT
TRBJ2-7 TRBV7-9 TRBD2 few CASSRGGSSYEQYF TGTGCCAGCAGCCGGGGAGGGAGCTCCTACGAGCAGTACTTC
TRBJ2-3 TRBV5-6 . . CASSLVASGTDTQYF TGTGCCAGCAGCTTGGTGGCCTCGGGGACAGATACGCAGTATTTT
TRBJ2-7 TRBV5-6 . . CASSLFGLSASYEQYF TGTGCCAGCAGCTTGTTCGGACTGTCAGCTTCCTACGAGCAGTACTTC
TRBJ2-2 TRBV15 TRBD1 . CATSSLRTGTNTGELFF TGTGCCACCAGCAGCCTAAGGACAGGGACGAACACCGGGGAGCTGTTTTTT
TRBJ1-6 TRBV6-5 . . CASSYGGTDYSPLHF TGTGCCAGCAGTTACGGGGGGACCGATTATTCACCCCTCCACTTT
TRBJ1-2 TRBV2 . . CASSDPGIYGYTF TGTGCCAGCAGTGACCCAGGGATCTATGGCTACACCTTC
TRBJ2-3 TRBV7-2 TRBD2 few CASSLSPGLATTDTQYF TGTGCCAGCAGCTTAAGCCCGGGACTAGCAACCACAGATACGCAGTATTTT
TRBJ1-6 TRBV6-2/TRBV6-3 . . CASSYPHHNSPLHF TGTGCCAGCAGTTACCCCCATCATAATTCACCCCTCCACTTT
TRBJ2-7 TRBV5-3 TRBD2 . CARSSNWGNGRASQQYF TGTGCCAGAAGCTCTAATTGGGGAAACGGGAGGGCGTCCCAGCAGTACTTC
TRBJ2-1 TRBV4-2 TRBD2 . CASSPLAALDNEQFF TGTGCCAGCAGCCCCCTAGCGGCTCTTGACAATGAGCAGTTCTTC
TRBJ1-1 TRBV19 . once CASSISQMNTEAFF TGTGCCAGTAGTATATCCCAGATGAACACTGAAGCTTTCTTT
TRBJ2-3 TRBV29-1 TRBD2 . CSVAGGKGTDTQYF TGCAGCGTTGCGGGGGGGAAGGGCACAGATACGCAGTATTTT
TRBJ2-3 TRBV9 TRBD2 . CASSVVPGRGNTDTQYF TGTGCCAGCAGCGTAGTACCTGGGCGGGGGAACACAGATACGCAGTATTTT
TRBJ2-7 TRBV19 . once CASMGRRGEQYF TGTGCCAGTATGGGTCGGCGGGGTGAGCAGTACTTC
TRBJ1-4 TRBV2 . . CASSVGREKLFF TGTGCCAGCAGTGTTGGGAGGGAAAAACTGTTTTTT
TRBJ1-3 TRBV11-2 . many CASSSHSSSGNTIYF TGTGCCAGCAGCTCCCACTCCTCCTCTGGAAACACCATATATTTT
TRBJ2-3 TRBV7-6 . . CASSLGSGSYTDTQYF TGTGCCAGCAGCTTAGGGTCCGGTAGCTACACAGATACGCAGTATTTT
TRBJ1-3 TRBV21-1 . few CASSGRGGNTIYF TGTGCCAGCAGCGGGCGCGGGGGAAACACCATATATTTT
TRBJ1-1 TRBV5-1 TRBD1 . CASSLAQGAAEAFF TGCGCCAGCAGCTTGGCACAGGGGGCTGCTGAAGCTTTCTTT
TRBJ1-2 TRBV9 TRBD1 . CASSAGGTGMSGYTF TGTGCCAGCAGCGCGGGGGGGACAGGGATGAGCGGCTACACCTTC
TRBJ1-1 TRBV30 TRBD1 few CAWSASGTGLPEAFF TGTGCCTGGAGTGCTTCCGGGACAGGATTACCTGAAGCTTTCTTT
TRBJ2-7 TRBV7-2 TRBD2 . CASSRTSGSVPYEQYF TGTGCCAGCAGCCGGACTAGCGGATCTGTCCCCTACGAGCAGTACTTC
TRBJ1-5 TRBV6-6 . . CASSQVSRHQPQHF TGTGCCAGCAGTCAGGTGTCGCGGCATCAGCCCCAGCATTTT
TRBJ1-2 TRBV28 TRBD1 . CASSPQGVRGGYTF TGTGCCAGCAGTCCGCAGGGGGTTAGGGGTGGCTACACCTTC